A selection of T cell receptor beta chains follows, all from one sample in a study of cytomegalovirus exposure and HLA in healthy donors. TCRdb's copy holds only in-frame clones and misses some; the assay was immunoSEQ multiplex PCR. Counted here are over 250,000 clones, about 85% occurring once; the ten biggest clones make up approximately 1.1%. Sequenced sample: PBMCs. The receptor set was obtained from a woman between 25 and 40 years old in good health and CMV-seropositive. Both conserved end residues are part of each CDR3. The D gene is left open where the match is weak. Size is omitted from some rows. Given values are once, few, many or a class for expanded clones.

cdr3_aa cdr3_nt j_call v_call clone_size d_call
CASSWAGEQFF TGCGCCAGCAGCTGGGCCGGAGAGCAGTTCTTC TRBJ2-1 TRBV5-1 . .
CASSSSQGNTEAFF TGTGCCAGCAGCTCATCCCAGGGGAACACTGAAGCTTTCTTT TRBJ1-1 TRBV7-9 . .
CASSYDVRMARSYNEQFF TGTGCCAGCAGCTACGACGTCCGAATGGCAAGGTCCTACAATGAGCAGTTCTTC TRBJ2-1 TRBV7-9 . .
CASSTPPLSGRAYEQYF TGTGCCAGCAGCACCCCCCCGCTTAGCGGGAGGGCCTACGAGCAGTACTTC TRBJ2-7 TRBV7-9 . TRBD2
CARSFPGPKHYEQYF TGTGCCAGAAGCTTCCCGGGCCCAAAGCACTACGAGCAGTACTTC TRBJ2-7 TRBV5-3 few .
CASSLLGGGGYEQYF TGTGCCAGCAGTTTACTAGGGGGGGGAGGGTACGAGCAGTACTTC TRBJ2-7 TRBV28 . .
CASTYKVQAGANVLTF TGCGCCAGCACCTACAAAGTCCAGGCTGGGGCCAACGTCCTGACTTTC TRBJ2-6 TRBV5-1 . .
CSIWDRGGYTF TGCAGTATTTGGGACAGGGGCGGCTACACCTTC TRBJ1-2 TRBV20-1 few TRBD1
CASSFSGGSSGANVLTF TGTGCCAGCAGCTTCAGCGGGGGGAGCTCTGGGGCCAACGTCCTGACTTTC TRBJ2-6 TRBV5-4 . TRBD2
CASSVDPLPNQPQHF TGTGCCAGCAGCGTAGACCCTCTCCCAAATCAGCCCCAGCATTTT TRBJ1-5 TRBV9 . .
CASSFRAYEQYF TGTGCCAGCAGTTTCCGGGCCTACGAGCAGTACTTC TRBJ2-7 TRBV28 . .
CASRAVMNTGKLFF TGCGCCAGCAGAGCGGTGATGAACACCGGGAAGCTGTTTTTT TRBJ2-2 TRBV5-1 . .
CASSLTASYEQYF TGTGCCAGCAGCTTAACAGCCTCCTACGAGCAGTACTTC TRBJ2-7 TRBV7-2 . .
CASTEAGTSGSDEQFF TGTGCCAGCACTGAAGCCGGGACTAGCGGGAGTGATGAGCAGTTCTTC TRBJ2-1 TRBV2 . TRBD2
CAWRGESSRSGANVLTF TGTGCCTGGAGGGGGGAGAGCTCCCGCTCTGGGGCCAACGTCCTGACTTTC TRBJ2-6 TRBV30 . .
CASSPTGTEGPNSPLHF TGTGCCAGCAGCCCGACCGGGACAGAGGGCCCCAATTCACCCCTCCACTTT TRBJ1-6 TRBV5-6 . TRBD1
CASSQDLAGGPFYEQYF TGCGCCAGCAGCCAAGATCTAGCGGGAGGGCCATTCTACGAGCAGTACTTC TRBJ2-7 TRBV4-3 once TRBD2
CASSRTGAAYEQYF TGTGCCAGCAGCAGGACAGGGGCGGCCTACGAGCAGTACTTC TRBJ2-7 TRBV6-1 . TRBD1
CSVPATEETQYF TGCAGCGTACCTGCGACAGAAGAGACCCAGTACTTC TRBJ2-5 TRBV29-1 . .
CASSAGTGRVNYGYTF TGCGCCAGCAGCGCTGGGACAGGGAGGGTTAACTATGGCTACACCTTC TRBJ1-2 TRBV5-1 once TRBD1
CASSLPGSYEQYF TGTGCCAGCAGCTTACCAGGGTCCTACGAGCAGTACTTC TRBJ2-7 TRBV7-9 . .
CASSPPGGHSNQPQHF TGTGCCAGCAGTCCCCCGGGGGGTCATAGCAATCAGCCCCAGCATTTT TRBJ1-5 TRBV27 . .
CASSEARGKASLDTQYF TGTGCCAGCAGTGAAGCGCGGGGAAAAGCGTCTCTCGATACGCAGTATTTT TRBJ2-3 TRBV2 . .
CASSFDRAYEQYF TGTGCCAGCAGCTTCGACCGGGCCTACGAGCAGTACTTC TRBJ2-7 TRBV11-2 . .
CSVGLGQKETQYF TGCAGCGTTGGGTTGGGGCAGAAAGAGACCCAGTACTTC TRBJ2-5 TRBV29-1 . .
CASSPGGALDQPQHF TGTGCCAGCTCACCCGGTGGGGCCCTGGATCAGCCCCAGCATTTT TRBJ1-5 TRBV18 few .
CASSSTERVPFF TGTGCCAGCAGCTCAACCGAGCGGGTCCCGTTCTTC TRBJ2-1 TRBV11-3 . .
CASSVDGLESQYF TGTGCCAGCAGCGTAGACGGACTAGAGTCCCAGTACTTC TRBJ2-5 TRBV9 . TRBD2
CASSPSVWMTGYYGYTF TGTGCCAGCAGTCCCTCGGTTTGGATGACAGGGTACTATGGCTACACCTTC TRBJ1-2 TRBV27 . TRBD1
CASSVTSGGRETQYF TGTGCCAGCAGCGTAACTAGCGGGGGCCGAGAGACCCAGTACTTC TRBJ2-5 TRBV9 . TRBD2
CASRGTGLNTEAFF TGTGCCAGCAGGGGGACAGGACTGAACACTGAAGCTTTCTTT TRBJ1-1 TRBV27 . TRBD1